These 5 T cell receptor beta chains originate from one sample sequenced in a study of CD4 T cells in relation to SARS-CoV-2 and coronaviruses. Using immunoSEQ multiplex PCR, the repertoire was profiled, and TCRdb retains in-frame clones only, with some absent. This sample carries about 56,000 clones, about 91% of them seen once, and the ten largest clones take 0.4%. Sequenced material: naive CD4+ T cells from PBMCs. Subset indicated: naive CD4+ T cells isolated by negative enrichment. The receptor source for this set is an adult with COVID-19.

As DNA, the CDR3 is TGCGCCAGCAGTGAAGGGACTAGCGGATACAATGAGCAGTTCTTC. This gives the protein CASSEGTSGYNEQFF. J is TRBJ2-1 and V is TRBV10-1; 11 nucleotides line up with TRBD2. J was trimmed by 4 bases and V by 3 bases; bases with no gene match: 2. The CDR3 loop spans 15 amino acids. Germline loops: CDR1 WNHNN, CDR2 SYGVQD (reference sequence).

The chain recombines TRBV7-9 with TRBJ2-2; tentatively, D is TRBD1 (5 bases). The CDR3 runs to 14 residues. The V end lost 8 bases, the J end lost 2 bases, and 12 bases lay between the germline ends. Germline assignment: CDR1 SEHNR and CDR2 FQNEAQ (reference sequence). The CDR3 sequence: CASQRQPNTGELFF. The DNA for the CDR3 is TGTGCCAGCCAAAGACAGCCCAACACCGGGGAGCTGTTTTTT.

The chain has TRBV5-3 and TRBJ2-1; maybe TRBD2 (5 bases). TRBV5-3 falls under the ORF class, with uncertain function. This CDR3 comprises 13 residues. Trimming left V 6 bases short and J 13 bases short, with 20 bases between. The CDR3 DNA follows: TGTGCCAGAATGCCATCCAAGGAGCGGTCACAGTTCTTC. Its translation is CARMPSKERSQFF.

J is TRBJ2-7 and V is TRBV7-2; TRBD2 matches at 14 bases. V trimming: 5 bases; J trimming: 7 bases; junction bases outside the gene matches: 7. Per the germline V gene, CDR1 is SGHTA and CDR2 is FQGNSA. The CDR3 sequence is 15 residues long. In DNA form, the CDR3 reads TGTGCCAGCAGCGCGACTAGCGGGAGGGCCATTGAGCAGTACTTC. This sequence encodes CASSATSGRAIEQYF.

The rearrangement joins TRBV7-2 to TRBJ2-2; D unclear. The CDR3 sequence is 15 residues long. V gave up 1 base and J gave up 2 bases, with 8 bases separating them. Germline CDR1 reads SGHTA; CDR2 reads FQGNSA. CDR3 in DNA: TGTGCCAGCAGCTTAGGTGTCGGTAACACCGGGGAGCTGTTTTTT. Its protein is CASSLGVGNTGELFF. The variable domain in full, completed from reference TRBV7-2 and TRBJ2-2, reads GAGVSQSPSNKVTEKGKDVELRCDPISGHTALYWYRQSLGQGLEFLIYFQGNSAPDKSGLPSDRFSAERTGGSVSTLTIQRTQQEDSAVYLCASSLGVGNTGELFFGEGSRLTVL.